The subject of this entry is one TCR beta chain. The junction departs from germline at one end; a sequencing error may be responsible. Per the authors' pipeline: The assay estimated nucleated cells by amplifying reference gene primers. Generated by immunoSEQ multiplex PCR, the TCRdb table keeps only in-frame clones and is missing some. Clone size and V and J calls were adopted from that table, with D and trimming inferred from the DNA. The top ten clones hold under 4.5% of a sample with about 260,000 clones, around 84% of them seen once. The sample originates from a study of blood T cell repertoires in COVID-19. Study as a whole: In each case, the material was cDNA or gDNA derived from T cells, B-cell-depleted T cells, or PBMCs.

This CDR3 is 17 amino acids long. The V gene's germline CDR1 is SGHRS and CDR2 YFSETQ. Assignments of participants to cohorts depended upon their own reported clinical history. Sequencing input: PBMCs or T cells enriched from blood (not recorded which). The chain recombines TRBV5-1 with TRBJ2-1, with 14 nucleotides matching TRBD2. The clonotype originates from a man aged 25 to 40 with acute COVID-19. The CDR3 is CASSLGLAGVLYNEQFF. CDR3 DNA sequence: TGTGCCAGCAGCTTGGGACTAGCGGGAGTACTCTACAATGAGCAGTTCTTC.